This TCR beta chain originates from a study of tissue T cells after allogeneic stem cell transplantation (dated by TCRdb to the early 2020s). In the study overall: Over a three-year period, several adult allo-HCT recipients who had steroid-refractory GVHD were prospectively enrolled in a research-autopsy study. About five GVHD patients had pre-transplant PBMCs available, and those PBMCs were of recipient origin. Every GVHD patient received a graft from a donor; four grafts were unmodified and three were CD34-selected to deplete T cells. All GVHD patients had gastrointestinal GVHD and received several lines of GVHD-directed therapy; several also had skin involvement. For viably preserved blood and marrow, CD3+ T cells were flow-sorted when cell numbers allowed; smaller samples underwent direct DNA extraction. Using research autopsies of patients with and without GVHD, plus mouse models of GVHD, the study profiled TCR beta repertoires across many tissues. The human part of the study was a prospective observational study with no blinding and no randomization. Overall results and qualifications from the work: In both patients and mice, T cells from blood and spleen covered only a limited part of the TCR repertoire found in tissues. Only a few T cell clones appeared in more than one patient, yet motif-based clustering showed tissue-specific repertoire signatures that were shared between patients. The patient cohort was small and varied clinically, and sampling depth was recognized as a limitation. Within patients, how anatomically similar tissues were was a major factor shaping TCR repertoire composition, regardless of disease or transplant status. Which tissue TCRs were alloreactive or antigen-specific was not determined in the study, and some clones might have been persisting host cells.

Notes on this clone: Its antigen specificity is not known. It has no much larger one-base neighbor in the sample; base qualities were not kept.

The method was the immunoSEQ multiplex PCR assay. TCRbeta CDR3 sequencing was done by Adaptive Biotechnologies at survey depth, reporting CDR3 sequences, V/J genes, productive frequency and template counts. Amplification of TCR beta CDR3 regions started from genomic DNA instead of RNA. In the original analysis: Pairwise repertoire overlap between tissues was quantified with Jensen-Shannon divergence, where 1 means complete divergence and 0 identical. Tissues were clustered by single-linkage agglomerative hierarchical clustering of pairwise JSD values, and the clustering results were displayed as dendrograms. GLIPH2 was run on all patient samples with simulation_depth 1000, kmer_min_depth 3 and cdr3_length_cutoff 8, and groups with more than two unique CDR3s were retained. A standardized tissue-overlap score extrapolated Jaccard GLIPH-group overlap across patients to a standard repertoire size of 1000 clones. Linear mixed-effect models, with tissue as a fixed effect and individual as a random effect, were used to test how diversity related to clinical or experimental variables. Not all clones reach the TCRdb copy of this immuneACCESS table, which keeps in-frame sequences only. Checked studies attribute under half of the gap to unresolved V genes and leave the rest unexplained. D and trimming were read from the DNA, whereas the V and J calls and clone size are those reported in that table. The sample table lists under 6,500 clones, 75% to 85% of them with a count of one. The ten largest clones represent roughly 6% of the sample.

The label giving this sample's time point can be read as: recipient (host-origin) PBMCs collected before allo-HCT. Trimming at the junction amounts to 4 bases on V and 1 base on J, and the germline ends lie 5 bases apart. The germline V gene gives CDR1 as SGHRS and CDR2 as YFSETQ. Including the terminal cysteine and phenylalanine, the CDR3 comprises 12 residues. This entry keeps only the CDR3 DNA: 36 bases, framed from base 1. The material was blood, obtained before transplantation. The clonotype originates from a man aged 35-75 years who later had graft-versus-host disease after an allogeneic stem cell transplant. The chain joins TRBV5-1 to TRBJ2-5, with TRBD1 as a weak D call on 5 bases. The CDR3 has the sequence CASSDSQETQYF. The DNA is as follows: TGCGCCAGCAGCGACAGCCAAGAGACCCAGTACTTC.